Below are 27 T cell receptor beta chains sequenced from a single sample in a study of control samples from healthy donors and cancer patients. Produced via immunoSEQ multiplex PCR; TCRdb's table is partial and in-frame only. This sample has more than 65,000 clones, with 75% to 85% found just once. Sequenced sample: blood. These receptors all come from a man in his fifties or sixties in good health.

The rearrangement uses TRBV9 and TRBJ2-6, with D perhaps TRBD1 (6 bases). CDR1 and CDR2 from the germline V gene are SGDLS and YYNGEE. The ends were cut back, 0 bases at V and 0 bases at J, with 10 bases in the middle. This CDR3 contains 17 residues. CDR3 loop: CASSVGGPFSGANVLTF. Here the CDR3 DNA reads TGTGCCAGCAGCGTAGGGGGGCCGTTCTCTGGGGCCAACGTCCTGACTTTC.

This sequence joins TRBV10-3 and TRBJ2-3; 9 bases fit TRBD2. Trimming at V came to 4 bases and at J to 1 base, leaving 6 bases not matched to a gene. CDR3 length: 16 residues. The V gene's germline CDR1 is ENHRY and CDR2 SYGVKD. The DNA for the CDR3 is TGTGCCATCAGTGCTGCGGGAGGGCCTGGCACAGATACGCAGTATTTT. Its translation is CAISAAGGPGTDTQYF.

The genes are TRBV5-1 and TRBJ1-1, with D possibly being TRBD1 (5 bases). There are 15 residues in the CDR3. The V gene's germline CDR1 is SGHRS and CDR2 YFSETQ. Trimming removed 4 bases at V and 4 bases at J, with 17 bases between. The CDR3 DNA follows: TGCGCCAGCAGCCCCTTGGCAGGGTTTAGCACTGAAGCTTTCTTT. Translation: CASSPLAGFSTEAFF.

This chain connects TRBV6-5 to TRBJ2-1; D may be TRBD1 or TRBD2 (5 bases each). The CDR3 is 13 amino acids. Germline V gives CDR1 MNHEY, CDR2 SVGAGI. With 6 bases removed from V and 8 bases from J, the gap between germline ends came to 14 bases. In DNA, the CDR3 is TGTGCCAGCAGCCCGGGACCCTGGGATGAGCAGTTCTTC. The encoded protein is CASSPGPWDEQFF.

The table lists this clone with a few counts. The rearrangement joins TRBV6-1 to TRBJ1-5; TRBD1 might be the D (6 bases). The germline V and J ends were trimmed by 2 bases and 1 base, with 12 bases remaining between them. The CDR3 extends over 16 amino acids. Looked up from germline, CDR1 is MNHNS and CDR2 is SASEGT. CDR3 sequence (DNA): TGTGCCAGCAGTGAATGGGGGGCCCGGAGCAATCAGCCCCAGCATTTT. Its translation is CASSEWGARSNQPQHF.

This clone was detected only once. V gene TRBV4-3 combines with J gene TRBJ2-1; D might be TRBD2 (6 bases). Germline-derived CDR1 and CDR2 are LGHNA and YSLEER. The V and J ends lost 2 bases and 2 bases respectively, with 13 bases between them. The CDR3 consists of 16 residues. The CDR3 protein is CASSQKRGNPYNEQFF. As DNA, the CDR3 is TGCGCCAGCAGCCAAAAACGGGGGAACCCCTACAATGAGCAGTTCTTC.

The rearrangement links TRBV6-6 to TRBJ2-3; 7 bases map to TRBD1. The CDR3 runs 14 residues. From germline, CDR1 is MNHNY and CDR2 SVGAGI (reference sequence). With V trimmed by 6 bases and J by 1 base, 4 bases remained unmatched. Here the CDR3 DNA reads TGTGCCAGCAGACCACAGGGGCGCACAGATACGCAGTATTTT. It is translated as CASRPQGRTDTQYF.

The rearrangement joins TRBV18 to TRBJ2-1, with 9 bases that match TRBD1. Germline trimming cut 4 bases from V and 6 bases from J; bases unmatched to any gene: 7. CDR3 length: 15 amino acids. Germline V gene sequence: CDR1 KGHSH, CDR2 LQKENI. CDR3: CASSQDRGRLNEQFF. CDR3 bases: TGTGCCAGCTCACAGGACAGGGGCCGCCTCAATGAGCAGTTCTTC.

As for this clone: Other DNA sequences in this sample translate to the same CDR3. The chain couples TRBV9 to TRBJ2-1; no definite D call. Trimming shortened V by 3 bases and J by 6 bases, and 4 bases separated the two germline ends. CDR1 is SGDLS and CDR2 is YYNGEE in the germline V gene. CDR3 length: 11 amino acids. The CDR3 DNA sequence: TGTGCCAGCAGCGACCGCAATGAGCAGTTCTTC. This gives the protein CASSDRNEQFF.

The rearrangement uses TRBV19 and TRBJ2-1; maybe TRBD2 (5 bases). Germline-derived CDR1 and CDR2 are LNHDA and SQIVND (reference sequence). The V gene lost 8 bases and the J gene lost 2 bases, with 19 bases spanning the gap. This CDR3 region has 16 residues. CDR3 bases: TGTGCCAGTTCCCCTAGCTTCGGTTTCACCTACAATGAGCAGTTCTTC. Protein sequence: CASSPSFGFTYNEQFF.

This chain joins TRBV5-1 and TRBJ2-2, with D maybe TRBD1 (6 bases). Per germline, CDR1 SGHRS and CDR2 YFSETQ. This CDR3 comprises 17 residues. The V gene lost 0 bases and the J gene lost 0 bases, with 12 bases spanning the gap. The CDR3 sequence: CASSLGHRDANTGELFF. DNA of the CDR3: TGCGCCAGCAGCTTGGGCCACAGGGACGCGAACACCGGGGAGCTGTTTTTT.

The chain employs TRBV5-4 and TRBJ1-6; unclear D gene. V was cut by 1 base and J by 8 bases, with 13 bases left in between. Per the germline V gene, CDR1 is SGHNT and CDR2 is YYREEE (reference sequence). The CDR3 length is 15 residues. This CDR3 is CASSLKVGSDSPLHF. As DNA, the CDR3 is TGTGCCAGCAGCTTGAAAGTGGGCTCGGATTCACCCCTCCACTTT.

The chain combines TRBV5-6 with TRBJ2-7, with D possibly matching TRBD2 (5 bases). The CDR3 sequence is 14 residues long. Trimming left V 5 bases short and J 2 bases short, with 14 bases between. Germline V lookup: CDR1 SGHDT, CDR2 YYEEEE. The CDR3 sequence is CASSFLATPYEQYF. DNA of the CDR3: TGTGCCAGCAGTTTTCTAGCCACCCCCTACGAGCAGTACTTC.

J is TRBJ2-7 and V is TRBV28; 9 positions match TRBD1. The germline V gene has CDR1 MDHEN and CDR2 SYDVKM. The CDR3 spans 16 residues. Trimming took 3 bases from V and 0 from J; bases not matched to a gene: 6. The CDR3 is CASSFVGTGSSYEQYF. CDR3 nucleotides: TGTGCCAGCAGTTTCGTCGGGACAGGGAGCTCCTACGAGCAGTACTTC.

The chain carries TRBV28 and TRBJ1-1; D unresolved. Trimming took 4 bases from V and 6 from J, leaving 9 bases between them. The CDR3 has 12 amino acids. Germline loops: CDR1 MDHEN, CDR2 SYDVKM. The CDR3 region is CASSSLVSEAFF. The CDR3 region has the DNA TGTGCCAGCAGTTCTCTTGTCTCTGAAGCTTTCTTT.

J is TRBJ2-1 and V is TRBV5-1; TRBD2 matches at 11 bases. The J segment lost 9 bases and the V segment lost 4 bases, leaving 9 bases of the junction unmatched. This CDR3 region has 15 residues. In germline, CDR1 is SGHRS, CDR2 YFSETQ. CDR3 sequence: CASSTTSGRGSEQFF. The CDR3 region has the DNA TGCGCCAGCAGCACCACTAGCGGGAGAGGAAGTGAGCAGTTCTTC.

The chain recombines TRBV28 with TRBJ2-6, with unresolved D. From germline, CDR1 is MDHEN and CDR2 SYDVKM. V lost 5 bases to trimming and J lost 0 bases, with 5 bases between them. The length of the CDR3 is 14 residues. CDR3 in DNA: TGTGCCAGCAGTATCGACTCTGGGGCCAACGTCCTGACTTTC. It encodes CASSIDSGANVLTF.

J is TRBJ2-7 and V is TRBV19, with D possibly being TRBD1 (5 bases). The V gene lost 4 bases and the J gene lost 3 bases, with 13 bases spanning the gap. This CDR3 region has 14 residues. CDR1 and CDR2 (germline): LNHDA, SQIVND (reference sequence). The CDR3 here is CASSNRGRDYEQYF. In nucleotides, the CDR3 is TGTGCCAGTAGTAATCGAGGCAGGGACTACGAGCAGTACTTC.

The chain couples TRBV7-3 to TRBJ1-1, with TRBD1 matching 7 bases. The CDR3 loop spans 13 amino acids. V was clipped by 5 bases and J by 7 bases; unmatched bases: 7. Germline V gene sequence: CDR1 SGHTA, CDR2 FQGTGA. The CDR3, as DNA: TGTGCCAGCAGCCCAGGGGGACTCGTTGAAGCTTTCTTT. It translates to CASSPGGLVEAFF.

The V gene is TRBV2, the J gene TRBJ1-4; D perhaps matches TRBD1 (6 bases). Per germline, CDR1 SNHLY and CDR2 FYNNEI. The CDR3 totals 15 residues. The V end was cut by 6 bases, the J end by 7 bases, with 18 bases between. For the CDR3, the DNA is TGTGCCAGCAGCCCACAAACCGGGACAAGTGAAAAACTGTTTTTT. Its protein product is CASSPQTGTSEKLFF. The whole variable domain, remainder taken from reference TRBV2 and TRBJ1-4, is EPEVTQTPSHQVTQMGQEVILRCVPISNHLYFYWYRQILGQKVEFLVSFYNNEISEKSEIFDDQFSVERPDGSNFTLKIRSTKLEDSAMYFCASSPQTGTSEKLFFGSGTQLSVL.

V is TRBV9 and J is TRBJ2-1, with 8 bases fitting TRBD2. CDR3 length equals 16 residues. Trimming took 0 bases from V and 9 from J; bases not matched to a gene: 11. Germline V gives CDR1 SGDLS, CDR2 YYNGEE. The DNA of the CDR3 is TGTGCCAGCAGCGTAGTCACTAGCGGAGGACGTGTTGAGCAGTTCTTC. Protein sequence: CASSVVTSGGRVEQFF.

The V and J genes are TRBV7-9 and TRBJ2-4, with D unclear. The V end lost 4 bases, the J end lost 0 bases, and 7 bases lay between the germline ends. This CDR3 is 14 amino acids long. CDR1 is SEHNR and CDR2 is FQNEAQ in the germline V gene (reference sequence). CDR3 amino acids: CASSSVIAKNIQYF. The CDR3 DNA is TGTGCCAGCAGCTCGGTAATAGCCAAAAACATTCAGTACTTC.

The CDR3 DNA reads as TGTGCCAGCAGTTTAATAGCGGGGTCGTACTACAATGAGCAGTTCTTC. Translation: CASSLIAGSYYNEQFF. The chain carries TRBV28 and TRBJ2-1, with TRBD2 matching over 8 bases. With 2 bases clipped from V and 3 bases from J, the junction kept 6 bases outside the gene matches. The CDR3 runs to 16 residues. Germline CDR1 is MDHEN and CDR2 is SYDVKM.

V usage is TRBV7-2 and J usage is TRBJ2-5, with 7 bases aligning to TRBD2. This CDR3 has 13 amino acids. Germline CDR1 SGHTA, CDR2 FQGNSA. After removal of 2 bases from V and 5 bases from J, the junction contained 2 bases not matched to a gene. The CDR3 spells CASSLLRGETQYF. As DNA, the CDR3 is TGTGCCAGCAGCTTACTGCGGGGGGAGACCCAGTACTTC.

This sequence joins TRBV15 and TRBJ2-2; 7 positions agree with TRBD1. Germline assignment: CDR1 LNHNV and CDR2 YYDKDF (reference sequence). This CDR3 is built from 15 residues. With 6 bases clipped from V and 2 bases from J, the junction kept 6 bases outside the gene matches. The CDR3 sequence is CATRPTGRNTGELFF. In DNA, the CDR3 is TGTGCCACCAGACCGACAGGGAGAAACACCGGGGAGCTGTTTTTT.

This sequence joins TRBV4-2 and TRBJ2-7; 9 positions match TRBD2. From germline, CDR1 is LGHNA and CDR2 YNFKEQ. The CDR3 runs to 17 residues. V gave up 1 base and J gave up 3 bases; unmatched junction bases: 10. The CDR3 DNA reads as TGTGCCAGCAGCCAAGGGGGTATAGCGGGGGTTAACTACGAGCAGTACTTC. Translation: CASSQGGIAGVNYEQYF.

This sequence joins TRBV30 and TRBJ1-6, with unresolved D. There are 15 residues in the CDR3. Trimming stripped 7 bases from V and 5 bases from J, with 18 bases between. The germline V gene has CDR1 GTSNPN and CDR2 SVGIG (reference sequence). CDR3 coding DNA: TGTGCCTCACGGCGGGTCGGAGTGGATAATTCACCCCTCCACTTT. This translates into CASRRVGVDNSPLHF. The whole variable domain, filled in from reference TRBV30 and TRBJ1-6, reads SQTIHQWPATLVQPVGSPLSLECTVEGTSNPNLYWYRQAAGRGLQLLFYSVGIGQISSEVPQNLSASRPQDRQFILSSKKLLLSDSGFYLCASRRVGVDNSPLHFGNGTRLTVT.